This is a list of T cell receptor beta chains from one sample in a study of shared clonotypes between healthy human individuals. Here immunoSEQ multiplex PCR was the method, and the copy in TCRdb shows in-frame clones only, minus some. Among about 2 million clones, about 94% were seen once, and the ten largest hold roughly 1%. The sequenced sample consisted of naive CD8+ T cells sorted from blood. The receptors derive from a man between 18 and 35 years old in good health. Both conserved end residues are part of each CDR3. D genes are given only for firm matches. The size of a clone is reported for some rows only, either as once, few or many, or as a class for expanded clones.

-,-,TRBJ1-1,TRBV29-1,CSVELTEAFF,TGCAGCGTTGAACTCACTGAAGCTTTCTTT
-,TRBD2,TRBJ2-2,TRBV2,CASRKVAGDHGELFF,TGTGCCAGCAGGAAGGTAGCGGGAGACCACGGGGAGCTGTTTTTT
-,-,TRBJ2-4,TRBV7-9,CASSLTASGLAKNIQYF,TGTGCCAGCAGCTTAACCGCTTCGGGACTAGCCAAAAACATTCAGTACTTC
-,-,TRBJ2-3,TRBV28,CASSGTVDSTDTQYF,TGTGCCAGCAGTGGTACGGTCGATAGCACAGATACGCAGTATTTT
-,-,TRBJ1-3,TRBV4-1,CASSHDSEGSGNTIYF,TGCGCCAGCAGCCACGACAGCGAGGGATCTGGAAACACCATATATTTT
-,-,TRBJ2-2,TRBV10-2,CASTGRGGRDTGELFF,TGCGCCAGCACCGGAAGGGGGGGTAGGGACACCGGGGAGCTGTTTTTT
-,-,TRBJ2-1,TRBV21-1,CASSGPTSGRSNEQFF,TGTGCCAGCAGCGGACCGACTAGCGGGAGAAGCAATGAGCAGTTCTTC
once,-,TRBJ1-4,TRBV18,CASSVEGLYATNEKLFF,TGTGCCAGCTCAGTCGAGGGGCTTTATGCAACTAATGAAAAACTGTTTTTT
-,-,TRBJ2-7,TRBV19,CASSIAEGFVYEQYF,TGTGCCAGTAGTATAGCGGAAGGGTTCGTTTACGAGCAGTACTTC
-,-,TRBJ1-2,TRBV6-1,CASSDLRENYGYTF,TGTGCCAGCAGTGACCTCCGGGAGAACTATGGCTACACCTTC
-,-,TRBJ2-1,TRBV6-5,CASSPVTSNEQFF,TGTGCCAGCAGTCCCGTGACCAGCAATGAGCAGTTCTTC
-,-,TRBJ2-7,TRBV13,CASSHDFDGYEQYF,TGTGCCAGCAGCCACGACTTTGACGGATACGAGCAGTACTTC
-,-,TRBJ1-1,TRBV6-6,CASSWVLGGEAFF,TGTGCCAGCAGTTGGGTCCTGGGGGGCGAAGCTTTCTTT
few,TRBD1,TRBJ2-1,TRBV7-9,CASSPGTGRSVEQFF,TGTGCCAGCAGCCCCGGGACAGGGAGATCGGTTGAGCAGTTCTTC
-,-,TRBJ1-4,TRBV6-6,CASTLHWGGDEKLFF,TGTGCCAGCACCCTCCACTGGGGGGGGGATGAAAAACTGTTTTTT
-,-,TRBJ2-7,TRBV9,CASSERLSPYEQYF,TGTGCCAGCAGCGAGCGACTGTCCCCCTACGAGCAGTACTTC
-,TRBD2,TRBJ2-7,TRBV29-1,CSVPLAGSSYEQYF,TGCAGCGTCCCCTTAGCGGGAAGCTCCTACGAGCAGTACTTC
-,-,TRBJ1-1,TRBV6-6,CASSYYGNTEAFF,TGTGCCAGCAGTTACTATGGGAACACTGAAGCTTTCTTT
-,-,TRBJ2-7,TRBV11-2,CASSFIGSGSLEQYF,TGTGCCAGCAGCTTCATAGGGAGCGGCTCCCTTGAGCAGTACTTC